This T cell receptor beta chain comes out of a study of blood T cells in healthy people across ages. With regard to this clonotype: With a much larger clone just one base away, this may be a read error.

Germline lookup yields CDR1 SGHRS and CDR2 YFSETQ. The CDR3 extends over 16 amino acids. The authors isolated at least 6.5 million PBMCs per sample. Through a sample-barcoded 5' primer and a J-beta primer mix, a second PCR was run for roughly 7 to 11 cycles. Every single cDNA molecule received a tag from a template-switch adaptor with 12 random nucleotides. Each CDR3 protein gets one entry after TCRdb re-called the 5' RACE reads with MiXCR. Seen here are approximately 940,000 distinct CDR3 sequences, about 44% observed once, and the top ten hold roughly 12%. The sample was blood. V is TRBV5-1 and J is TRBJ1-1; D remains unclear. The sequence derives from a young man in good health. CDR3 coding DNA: TGCGCCAGCAGCTTGGGTTCGGGAGGCAGCGCCACTGAAACTTTCTTT. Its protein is CASSLGSGGSATETFF.